The TCR beta chain described here comes from a study of T cell clusters in autoimmune cytopenias. TRB amplification used 200 to 250 ng of peripheral blood genomic DNA. Comment on this clonotype: Antigen specificity is unknown.

Study findings and constraints: Primary autoimmune cytopenia patients seemingly lacked the physiological T cell clusters found in healthy donors. TRB repertoire shifts in secondary cytopenia and chronic lymphocytic leukemia mostly reflected lymphoma, not autoimmunity.

One tube held mixed TRB-A and TRB-B primer pools for touch-down PCR. TCRdb re-called the multiplex PCR reads and shows each CDR3 protein once, DNA omitted. This table holds roughly 15,000 distinct CDR3 sequences. This same sample was also taken into another study, of T cell repertoires in aging, cancer and after chemotherapy. That paper states: Compared with age-matched healthy donors, untreated hematological or solid cancer patients showed higher blood TCR clonality.

The TCR sequence derives from a human donor in good health. The sequenced sample was peripheral blood.

CDR3 sequence reads: CAWGPGQGNQPQHF. The chain uses TRBV30 and TRBJ1-5; the D call of TRBD1 rests on TCRdb alone, since no DNA is present to check it. CDR3 size: 14 residues. CDR1 and CDR2 (germline): GTSNPN, SVGIG (reference sequence).